Listed here are 8 T cell receptor beta chains from one sample, sequenced in a study of blood T cells in healthy people across ages. Alongside a J-beta primer mix, a sample-barcoded 5' primer served in a second PCR lasting roughly 6 to 12 cycles. Each CDR3 protein is one row after TCRdb ran MiXCR on the 5' RACE reads. Of fewer than 1,200,000 distinct CDR3 sequences in the sample, about 23% were seen once. These data were likewise used in another study, on T cells of mothers and their children.

Source material: blood. These TCRs come from a girl aged 2 to 10 in good health.

Only a few counts were recorded for this clonotype. The chain employs TRBV3-1 and TRBJ1-2; tentative D call: TRBD1 (6 bases). Germline CDR1 and CDR2: LGHDT and YNNKEL (reference sequence). The CDR3 sequence is 14 residues long. The V and J ends lost 4 bases and 5 bases respectively, with 14 bases between them. In nucleotides, the CDR3 is TGTGCCAGCAGCCGACTTGACAGGACGTATGGCTACACCTTC. This sequence encodes CASSRLDRTYGYTF.

About this clonotype itself: A read error may account for a junction end that differs from germline. The V and J genes are TRBV20-1 and TRBJ1-2; D gene unclear. Germline CDR1 is DFQATT and CDR2 is SNEGSKA (reference sequence). The CDR3 sequence is 15 residues long. CDR3: CSAGDPRRRIDGYTF. The CDR3 region has the DNA TGCAGTGCTGGAGACCCGCGCCGGAGAATAGATGGCTACACCTTC.

This chain joins TRBV21-1 and TRBJ2-1. TRBV21-1 is an annotated pseudogene. The CDR3 spans 16 residues. This CDR3 is CASSKVDSSFYNEQFF. CDR3 DNA: TGTGCCAGCAGCAAAGTAGATTCCTCGTTCTACAATGAGCAGTTCTTC.

This sequence joins TRBV18 and TRBJ1-4; tentatively, D is TRBD1 (5 bases). Germline assignment: CDR1 KGHSH and CDR2 LQKENI. V lost 8 bases and J lost 1, with 11 bases in between. The CDR3 covers 14 residues. This CDR3 reads CASQIGGTNEKLFF. CDR3 bases: TGTGCCAGCCAAATCGGGGGAACTAATGAAAAACTGTTTTTT. The full variable domain, rest sourced from reference TRBV18 and TRBJ1-4, is NAGVMQNPRHLVRRRGQEARLRCSPMKGHSHVYWYRQLPEEGLKFMVYLQKENIIDESGMPKERFSAEFPKEGPSILRIQQVVRGDSAAYFCASQIGGTNEKLFFGSGTQLSVL.

Only a few counts were recorded for this clonotype. This chain uses TRBV29-1 with TRBJ2-7; D is undetermined. V was pared by 6 bases and J by 6 bases, with 18 bases between. This CDR3 is built from 13 residues. Germline V gene sequence: CDR1 SQVTM, CDR2 ANQGSEA. For the CDR3, the DNA is TGCAGCGTCCTCGGCCTCGTTCGGAGCGAGCAGTACTTC. Amino acid sequence: CSVLGLVRSEQYF.

The rearrangement uses TRBV4-2 and TRBJ2-5; no definite D call. The J call is uncertain, as TRBJ2-7 better fits the DNA end. The CDR3 sequence is 17 residues long. Looked up from germline, CDR1 is LGHNA and CDR2 is YNFKEQ. CDR3 nucleotides: TGTGCCAGCAGCCAGGTGTTCGTGAATACAGTCTCCTACGAGCAGTACTTC. Amino acids: CASSQVFVNTVSYEQYF.

J is TRBJ2-1 and V is TRBV5-1; 7 bases are a match to TRBD1. The DNA end favors TRBJ2-5, so the J call may be wrong. The CDR3 has 16 amino acids. Germline CDR1 and CDR2: SGHRS and YFSETQ. The CDR3 region is CASSLRQGRGRETQYF. The CDR3 coding sequence is TGCGCCAGCAGCCTTCGACAGGGAAGGGGAAGGGAGACCCAGTACTTC.

V is TRBV5-1 and J is TRBJ2-5; 7 bases match TRBD1. Germline loops: CDR1 SGHRS, CDR2 YFSETQ. The V segment lost 0 bases and the J segment 5 bases; nucleotides outside the gene matches: 13. CDR3 length: 17 amino acids. CDR3 bases: TGCGCCAGCAGCTTGGGACAGGGTGGATTGAGATCGGAGACCCAGTACTTC. Translating gives CASSLGQGGLRSETQYF.